Shown below are 9 T cell receptor beta chains from a single sample sequenced in a study of CD8+ T cells in alopecia areata. RNA extraction and reverse transcription yielded cDNA as sequencing template. Only in-frame clones appear in the TCRdb table, and some are missing; sequencing was by immunoSEQ multiplex PCR. The sample shows 150,000 to 160,000 clones, more than 45% of them seen only once. The material was CD8+ T cells sorted from blood, obtained at week 0. The origin of the receptors is a human donor with alopecia areata.

The rearrangement joins TRBV5-1 to TRBJ2-7; possible D gene TRBD2, 5 bases. The CDR3 spans 14 residues. CDR1 is SGHRS and CDR2 is YFSETQ in the germline V gene. Trimming shortened V by 1 base and J by 3 bases, and 11 bases separated the two germline ends. CDR3 region: CASSLRAGDYEQYF. CDR3 nucleotides: TGCGCCAGCAGCTTGCGGGCCGGGGACTACGAGCAGTACTTC.

The V call is TRBV4-3, the J call TRBJ1-1; D possibly corresponds to TRBD1 (5 bases). Germline values: CDR1 LGHNA, CDR2 YSLEER. The CDR3 is 14 amino acids. V lost 4 bases, J lost 10 bases, and 19 bases lay in between. The CDR3 here is CASSPLQIREGAFF. CDR3 bases: TGCGCCAGCAGCCCATTACAAATCAGGGAGGGAGCTTTCTTT.

The rearrangement links TRBV7-9 to TRBJ2-1; 10 positions agree with TRBD2. J gave up 2 bases and V 4 bases, and 14 bases lay outside the gene matches. This CDR3 is 19 amino acids long. CDR1 and CDR2 (germline): SEHNR, FQNEAQ (reference sequence). CDR3 amino acids: CASSSTNRLAGATYNEQFF. Written as DNA, the CDR3 is TGTGCCAGCAGCTCCACTAACCGACTAGCGGGCGCGACCTACAATGAGCAGTTCTTC.

This clone has a handful of counts. The CDR3 DNA is TGCGCCAGCAGTCAGGGGCGGGGAGGGGAGCAGTTCTTC. Translation: CASSQGRGGEQFF. V gene TRBV23-1 combines with J gene TRBJ2-1; 7 bases line up with TRBD2. TRBV23-1 qualifies as an ORF whose function is uncertain. The CDR3 extends over 13 amino acids. V shed 3 bases, J shed 10 bases, and the junction held 6 bases outside the gene matches.

The chain links TRBV4-3 to TRBJ2-7, with no clear D. Between the trimmed V and J ends, which lost 4 bases and 5 bases, there was a span of 15 bases. The CDR3 covers 14 residues. Germline V gives CDR1 LGHNA, CDR2 YSLEER. The CDR3 DNA is TGCGCCAGCAGCCTTTCGGCCTACCGGGACGAGCAGTACTTC. Encoded protein: CASSLSAYRDEQYF.

This clone was seen a handful of times. This chain connects TRBV6-6 to TRBJ1-1; a possible D gene is TRBD1 (5 bases). V shed 6 bases and J shed 1 base, with 9 bases lying between them. CDR1 is MNHNY, CDR2 SVGAGI, per germline (reference sequence). This CDR3 is built from 13 residues. CDR3 nucleotide sequence: TGTGCCAGCAGCGGGGGTAGGAACACTGAAGCTTTCTTT. Protein: CASSGGRNTEAFF.

V gene TRBV7-8 combines with J gene TRBJ1-1, with D hard to call. Between the trimmed V and J ends, which lost 5 bases and 5 bases, there was a span of 21 bases. Germline loops: CDR1 SGHVS, CDR2 FQNEAQ. CDR3 size: 16 residues. The CDR3 DNA sequence: TGTGCCAGCAGCCCCAAGTTAGGGATCATGGGGACTGAAGCTTTCTTT. Translated, it gives CASSPKLGIMGTEAFF.

The chain combines TRBV28 with TRBJ2-5; 8 bases agree with TRBD1. J was trimmed by 4 bases and V by 2 bases; bases with no gene match: 3. The length of the CDR3 is 14 residues. Germline CDR1 and CDR2: MDHEN and SYDVKM. The CDR3 nucleotides read TGTGCCAGCAGTTTAGGACAGGGTATAGAGACCCAGTACTTC. Amino acids: CASSLGQGIETQYF. Supplemented by reference TRBV28 and TRBJ2-5, the full variable domain reads DVKVTQSSRYLVKRTGEKVFLECVQDMDHENMFWYRQDPGLGLRLIYFSYDVKMKEKGDIPEGYSVSREKKERFSLILESASTNQTSMYLCASSLGQGIETQYFGPGTRLLVL.

This clone occurred a few times. The chain is built from TRBV2 and TRBJ2-7, with D perhaps TRBD1 or TRBD2 (5 bases each). The V gene lost 3 bases and the J gene lost 2 bases, with 14 bases spanning the gap. Germline loops: CDR1 SNHLY, CDR2 FYNNEI. This CDR3 region has 15 residues. In DNA form, the CDR3 reads TGTGCCAGCAGTGACGGGCCCCCGGGGCCCTACGAGCAGTACTTC. It specifies CASSDGPPGPYEQYF. Full variable domain (outside the CDR3, taken from reference TRBV2 and TRBJ2-7): EPEVTQTPSHQVTQMGQEVILRCVPISNHLYFYWYRQILGQKVEFLVSFYNNEISEKSEIFDDQFSVERPDGSNFTLKIRSTKLEDSAMYFCASSDGPPGPYEQYFGPGTRLTVT.